Detailed here is one T cell receptor (beta chain). The antigen remains undetermined. The record originates from a study of T cell responses to AZD1222 COVID-19 vaccine. Overall study findings and caveats: Reportedly, nearly half of unique spike TCRs recognized epitopes outside B.1.351/B.1.1.7 mutations.

This CDR3 is built from 15 residues. Trimming at V came to 2 bases and at J to 7 bases, leaving 10 bases not matched to a gene. CDR1 is MDHEN, CDR2 SYDVKM, per germline. Some clones are missing from TCRdb's copy, which holds only in-frame ones; the method was immunoSEQ multiplex PCR. The data show about 150,000 clones, about 90% seen once. The sample was peripheral blood, taken 28 days after the second AZD1222 dose. This chain uses TRBV28 with TRBJ2-7; 8 bases match TRBD1. This receptor was obtained from an adult who received the AZD1222 COVID-19 vaccine. The CDR3 DNA reads TGTGCCAGCAGTTTAAGGTGGAGCAGGGGGCGGGAGCAGTACTTC. Translating gives CASSLRWSRGREQYF.